The 7 T cell receptor beta chains presented below share a single source sample, sequenced in a study of CD8+ T cells in alopecia areata. RNA was isolated and reverse transcribed to cDNA, the sequencing template. Assay: immunoSEQ multiplex PCR; the TCRdb copy retains only in-frame clones and omits some. This sample yields 60,000 to 65,000 clones, of which about 40% are seen a single time; roughly 47% belongs to the top ten. The specimen was NKG2D-low CD8+ T cells sorted from blood. The receptors come from a human donor with alopecia areata.

The rearrangement joins TRBV7-9 to TRBJ2-7; D may be TRBD2 (5 bases). The ends were cut back, 2 bases at V and 6 bases at J, with 8 bases in the middle. Germline assignment: CDR1 SEHNR and CDR2 FQNEAQ (reference sequence). The CDR3 contains 12 residues. The CDR3 is CASSLWAGEQYF. For the CDR3, the DNA is TGTGCCAGCAGCTTATGGGCGGGCGAGCAGTACTTC.

In its sample, this clone was seen a few times. The V call is TRBV7-9, the J call TRBJ2-7, with TRBD1 matching over 7 bases. The CDR3 covers 14 residues. With 4 bases clipped from V and 4 bases from J, the junction kept 7 bases outside the gene matches. Germline CDR1 is SEHNR and CDR2 is FQNEAQ (reference sequence). In DNA form, the CDR3 reads TGTGCCAGCAGCTCAGGACAGGAAACTTACGAGCAGTACTTC. It specifies CASSSGQETYEQYF.

The chain combines TRBV13 with TRBJ2-7, with 12 bases matching TRBD1. Trimming took 4 bases from V and 3 from J; bases not matched to a gene: 4. The CDR3 has 15 amino acids. The germline gives CDR1 PRHDT, CDR2 FYEKMQ (reference sequence). CDR3 in DNA: TGTGCCAGCAGCTCCCGGGACAGGGGGCTCTACGAGCAGTACTTC. Encoded protein: CASSSRDRGLYEQYF. Full variable domain (rest looked up from reference TRBV13 and TRBJ2-7): AAGVIQSPRHLIKEKRETATLKCYPIPRHDTVYWYQQGPGQDPQFLISFYEKMQSDKGSIPDRFSAQQFSDYHSELNMSSLELGDSALYFCASSSRDRGLYEQYFGPGTRLTVT.

This clone was seen only a few times. The V and J genes are TRBV29-1 and TRBJ2-7; 7 positions agree with TRBD1. There are 15 residues in the CDR3. V shed 0 bases, J shed 4 bases, and the junction held 9 bases outside the gene matches. The germline CDR1 and CDR2 sequences are SQVTM and ANQGSEA. CDR3 protein: CSVEDLRDRPYEQYF. Here the CDR3 DNA reads TGCAGCGTTGAAGATCTAAGGGACAGACCGTACGAGCAGTACTTC.

V gene TRBV4-2 combines with J gene TRBJ2-7; D is unclear. Deletions cut 7 bases from V and 2 bases from J, with 18 bases between. Germline assignment: CDR1 LGHNA and CDR2 YNFKEQ. The CDR3 is 15 residues long. CDR3 sequence (DNA): TGTGCCAGCACCCCTGTCTTCGGAGACACCTACGAGCAGTACTTC. Protein: CASTPVFGDTYEQYF.

The chain combines TRBV21-1 with TRBJ2-5; the DNA was not compared with TRBD2, the D call given in the table. TRBV21-1 is reported as a pseudogene. The CDR3 has 12 residues. CDR3 sequence reads: CASSSRGGTQYF. The CDR3, as DNA: TGTGCCAGCAGCAGCCGAGGTGGGACCCAGTACTTC.

The chain employs TRBV28 and TRBJ1-1, with D hard to call. There are 13 residues in the CDR3. CDR1 and CDR2 (germline): MDHEN, SYDVKM. The V gene lost 5 bases and the J gene lost 1 base, with 8 bases spanning the gap. CDR3 amino acids: CASSPSPNTEAFF. The CDR3 nucleotides read TGTGCCAGCAGTCCGTCACCGAACACTGAAGCTTTCTTT.